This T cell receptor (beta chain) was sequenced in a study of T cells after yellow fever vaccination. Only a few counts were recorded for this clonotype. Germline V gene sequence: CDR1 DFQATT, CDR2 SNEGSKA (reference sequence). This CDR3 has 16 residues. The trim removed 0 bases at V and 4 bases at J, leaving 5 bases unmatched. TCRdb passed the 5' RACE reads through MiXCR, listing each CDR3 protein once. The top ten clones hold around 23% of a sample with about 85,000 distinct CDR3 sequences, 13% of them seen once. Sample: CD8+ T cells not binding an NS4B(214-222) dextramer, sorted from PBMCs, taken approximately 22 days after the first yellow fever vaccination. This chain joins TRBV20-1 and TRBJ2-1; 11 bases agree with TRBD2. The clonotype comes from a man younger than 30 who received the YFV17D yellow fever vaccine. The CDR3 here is CSAREKLAGAYNEQFF. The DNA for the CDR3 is TGCAGTGCTAGAGAGAAACTAGCGGGAGCATACAATGAGCAGTTCTTC.